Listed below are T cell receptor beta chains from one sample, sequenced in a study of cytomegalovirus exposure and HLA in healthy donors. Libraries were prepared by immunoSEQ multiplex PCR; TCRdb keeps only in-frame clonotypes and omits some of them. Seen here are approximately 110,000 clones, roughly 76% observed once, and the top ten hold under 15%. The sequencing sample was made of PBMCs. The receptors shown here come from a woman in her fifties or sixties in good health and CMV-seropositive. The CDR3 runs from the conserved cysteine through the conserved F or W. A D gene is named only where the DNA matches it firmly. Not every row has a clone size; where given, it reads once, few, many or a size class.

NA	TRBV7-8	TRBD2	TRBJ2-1	CASSFNSGAYNEQFF	TGTGCCAGCAGCTTCAATAGCGGGGCTTACAATGAGCAGTTCTTC
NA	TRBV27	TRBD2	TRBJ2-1	CASSLWLAGANEQFF	TGTGCCAGCAGTTTATGGCTAGCGGGAGCCAATGAGCAGTTCTTC
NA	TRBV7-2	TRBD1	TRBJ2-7	CASSTATGQTYEQYF	TGTGCCAGCAGCACAGCGACAGGGCAGACCTACGAGCAGTACTTC
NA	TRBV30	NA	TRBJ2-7	CAWSVTSSYEQYF	TGTGCCTGGAGTGTAACTAGCTCCTACGAGCAGTACTTC
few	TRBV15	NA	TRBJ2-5	CATSRPGSGGQETQYF	TGTGCCACCAGCAGACCCGGTTCTGGCGGCCAAGAGACCCAGTACTTC
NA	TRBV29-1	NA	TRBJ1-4	CSVYTGNEKLFF	TGCAGCGTATACACAGGGAATGAAAAACTGTTTTTT
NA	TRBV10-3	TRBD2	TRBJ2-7	CAISRLAGAYEQYF	TGTGCCATCAGCCGACTAGCGGGGGCCTACGAGCAGTACTTC
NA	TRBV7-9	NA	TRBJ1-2	CASSLGAAANYGYTF	TGTGCCAGCAGCTTAGGAGCGGCAGCTAACTATGGCTACACCTTC
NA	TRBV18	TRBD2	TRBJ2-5	CASSPGTSGSGGETQYF	TGTGCCAGCTCACCAGGGACTAGCGGGTCCGGTGGAGAGACCCAGTACTTC
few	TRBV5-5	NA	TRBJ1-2	CASSLAGRSYGYTF	TGTGCCAGCAGCTTGGCTGGCAGATCCTATGGCTACACCTTC
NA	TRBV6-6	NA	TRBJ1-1	CASSYRRQEAFF	TGTGCCAGCAGTTACCGTAGACAGGAAGCTTTCTTT
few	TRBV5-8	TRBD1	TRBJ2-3	CASSPGQGADTQYF	TGTGCCAGCAGCCCGGGACAGGGGGCAGATACGCAGTATTTT
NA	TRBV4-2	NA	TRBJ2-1	CASSQDSGANEQFF	TGTGCCAGCAGCCAAGATTCAGGGGCCAATGAGCAGTTCTTC
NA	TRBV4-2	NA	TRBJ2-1	CASSQGLASSYNEQFF	TGTGCCAGCAGCCAAGGTTTAGCGAGCTCCTACAATGAGCAGTTCTTC
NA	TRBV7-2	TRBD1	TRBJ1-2	CASSFNRGSYGYTF	TGTGCCAGCAGCTTCAACAGGGGTAGCTATGGCTACACCTTC
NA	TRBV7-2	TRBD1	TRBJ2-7	CASSLLQGASSYEQYF	TGTGCCAGCAGCCTCCTTCAGGGGGCAAGCTCCTACGAGCAGTACTTC
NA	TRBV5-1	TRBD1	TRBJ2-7	CASSAWGQTYEQYF	TGCGCCAGCAGCGCGTGGGGACAGACCTACGAGCAGTACTTC
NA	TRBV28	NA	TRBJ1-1	CASSIAAGGRGEAFF	TGTGCCAGCAGTATTGCCGCGGGAGGAAGGGGTGAAGCTTTCTTT
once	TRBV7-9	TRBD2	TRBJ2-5	CASSLVAGGPETQYF	TGTGCCAGCAGCTTAGTGGCGGGGGGGCCGGAGACCCAGTACTTC
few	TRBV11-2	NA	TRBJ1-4	CASSLGHKEKLFF	TGTGCCAGCAGCTTAGGGCATAAAGAAAAACTGTTTTTT
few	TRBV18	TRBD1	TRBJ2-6	CASSPRDSADSGANVLTF	TGTGCCAGCTCACCTAGGGACAGTGCGGACTCTGGGGCCAACGTCCTGACTTTC
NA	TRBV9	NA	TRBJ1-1	CASSVYGEGNTEAFF	TGTGCCAGCAGTGTCTATGGGGAGGGAAACACTGAAGCTTTCTTT
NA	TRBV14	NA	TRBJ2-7	CASSQRLSIRSEQYF	TGTGCCAGCAGCCAGAGGCTGAGTATTCGTAGCGAGCAGTACTTC
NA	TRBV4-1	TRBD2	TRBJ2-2	CASSPRGLAENTGELFF	TGCGCCAGCAGCCCGCGGGGACTAGCGGAGAACACCGGGGAGCTGTTTTTT
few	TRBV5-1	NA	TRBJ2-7	CASSLEGPYEQYF	TGCGCCAGCAGCTTAGAGGGCCCCTACGAGCAGTACTTC
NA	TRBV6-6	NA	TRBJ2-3	CASSYSPITTDTQYF	TGTGCCAGCAGTTATAGTCCAATTACCACAGATACGCAGTATTTT
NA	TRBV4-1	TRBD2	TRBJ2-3	CASSQASGSDTQYF	TGCGCCAGCAGCCAAGCTAGCGGCTCAGATACGCAGTATTTT
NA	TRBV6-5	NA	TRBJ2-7	CASSLYRDTGYEQYF	TGTGCCAGCAGTTTATACCGGGACACCGGTTACGAGCAGTACTTC
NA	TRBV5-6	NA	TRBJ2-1	CASSLIGASSYNEQFF	TGTGCCAGCAGCTTGATAGGGGCCTCGTCCTACAATGAGCAGTTCTTC
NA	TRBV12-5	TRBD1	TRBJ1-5	CASGPGTASNQPQHF	TGTGCTAGTGGTCCCGGGACAGCTAGTAATCAGCCCCAGCATTTT
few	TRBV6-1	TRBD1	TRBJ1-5	CASSATGNNQPQHF	TGTGCCAGCAGTGCGACAGGGAACAATCAGCCCCAGCATTTT
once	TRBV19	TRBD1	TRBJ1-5	CASRDGQGGQPQHF	TGTGCCAGTAGGGACGGACAGGGAGGCCAGCCCCAGCATTTT
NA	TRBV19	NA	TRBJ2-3	CASSIDQGLHTDTQYF	TGTGCCAGTAGTATAGACCAGGGTTTGCATACAGATACGCAGTATTTT
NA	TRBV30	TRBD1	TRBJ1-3	CAWRADRGVIPGNTIYF	TGTGCCTGGAGGGCGGACAGGGGAGTCATTCCTGGAAACACCATATATTTT
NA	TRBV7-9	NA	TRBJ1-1	CASSFGGSLSGEAFF	TGTGCCAGCAGCTTTGGAGGGAGTTTAAGTGGTGAAGCTTTCTTT
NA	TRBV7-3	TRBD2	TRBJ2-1	CASSSRGLAHNEQFF	TGTGCCAGCAGTAGCCGGGGACTAGCGCACAATGAGCAGTTCTTC
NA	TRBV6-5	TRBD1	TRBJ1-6	CASSYSDRGGSPLHF	TGTGCCAGCAGTTACTCGGACAGGGGCGGATCACCCCTCCACTTT
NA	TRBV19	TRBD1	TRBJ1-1	CASSIQSGTGVGTEAFF	TGTGCCAGTAGTATTCAGTCGGGGACAGGGGTAGGCACTGAAGCTTTCTTT
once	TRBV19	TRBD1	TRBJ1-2	CASRSAGTVHGYTF	TGTGCCAGTAGGTCGGCGGGGACAGTCCATGGCTACACCTTC
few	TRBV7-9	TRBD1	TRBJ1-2	CASSPGQGGYGYTF	TGTGCCAGCAGCCCAGGACAGGGCGGCTATGGCTACACCTTC
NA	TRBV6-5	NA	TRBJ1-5	CASTPGGNQPQHF	TGTGCCAGCACCCCCGGAGGGAATCAGCCCCAGCATTTT
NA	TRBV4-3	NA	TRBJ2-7	CASSQGPGYEQYF	TGCGCCAGCAGCCAAGGGCCGGGCTACGAGCAGTACTTC
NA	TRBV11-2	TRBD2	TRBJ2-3	CASSLTSGATTDTQYF	TGTGCCAGCAGCCTAACTAGCGGGGCCACCACAGATACGCAGTATTTT
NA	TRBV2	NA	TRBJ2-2	CASNRHGVLPGELFF	TGTGCCAGCAACCGTCACGGGGTATTACCCGGGGAGCTGTTTTTT
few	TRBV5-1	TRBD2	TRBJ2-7	CASSRIGASGRTYEQYF	TGCGCCAGCAGCAGAATAGGGGCTAGCGGGAGGACTTACGAGCAGTACTTC
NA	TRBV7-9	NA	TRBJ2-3	CASSPDGQGTQYF	TGTGCCAGCAGCCCGGATGGACAAGGGACGCAGTATTTT
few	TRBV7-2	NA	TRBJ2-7	CASSLTTAGEQYF	TGTGCCAGCAGCTTAACGACAGCCGGCGAGCAGTACTTC